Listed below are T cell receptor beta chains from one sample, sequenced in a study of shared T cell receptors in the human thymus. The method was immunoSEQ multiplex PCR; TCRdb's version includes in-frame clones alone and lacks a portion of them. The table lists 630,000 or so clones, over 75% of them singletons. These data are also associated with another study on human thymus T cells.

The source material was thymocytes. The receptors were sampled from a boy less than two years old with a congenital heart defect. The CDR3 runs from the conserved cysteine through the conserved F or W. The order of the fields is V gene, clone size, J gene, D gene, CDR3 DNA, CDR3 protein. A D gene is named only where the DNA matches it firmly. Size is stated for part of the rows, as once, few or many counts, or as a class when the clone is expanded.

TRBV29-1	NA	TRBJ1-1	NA	TGCAGCGTTGAAGACGACAGCATGAACACTGAAGCTTTCTTT	CSVEDDSMNTEAFF
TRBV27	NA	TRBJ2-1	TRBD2	TGTGCCAGCAGGCCCTCCAGCGGGAGCTCCTACAATGAGCAGTTCTTC	CASRPSSGSSYNEQFF
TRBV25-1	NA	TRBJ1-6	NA	TGTGCCAGCAGTCCAGGACAGAATTCCCCCCTCCACTTT	CASSPGQNSPLHF
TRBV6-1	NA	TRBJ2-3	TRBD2	TGTGCCAGCAACGTTATGCGGGAGGGAGCAGATACGCAGTATTTT	CASNVMREGADTQYF
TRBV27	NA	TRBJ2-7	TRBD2	TGTGCCAGCAGTTCAGGGCAGCGGGGATCAATTTCCGACGAGCAGTACTTC	CASSSGQRGSISDEQYF
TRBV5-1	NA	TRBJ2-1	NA	TGCGCCAGCAGCTTAGAACTAGATAACAATGAGCAGTTCTTC	CASSLELDNNEQFF
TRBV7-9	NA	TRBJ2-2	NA	TGTGCCAGCAGCTTAGTCGGGGGTTCGAACACCGGGGAGCTGTTTTTT	CASSLVGGSNTGELFF
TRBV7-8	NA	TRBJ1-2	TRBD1	TGTGCCAGCAGCCCCGGGACAGGCTGTGGCTACACCTTC	CASSPGTGCGYTF
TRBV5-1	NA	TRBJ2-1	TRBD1	TGCGCCAGCAGCTGGGCCGGGACAGGGTATACTGAGCAGTTCTTC	CASSWAGTGYTEQFF
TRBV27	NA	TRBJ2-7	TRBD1	TGTGCCAGCAGTATATCCTCCGGGACAGGCTCCTACGAGCAGTACTTC	CASSISSGTGSYEQYF
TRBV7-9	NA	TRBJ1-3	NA	TGTGCCAGCAGCTTAGCCGGGAGCCCCGGAAACACCATATATTTT	CASSLAGSPGNTIYF
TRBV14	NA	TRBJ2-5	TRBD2	TGTGCCAGCAGCTTAGGAAGCGGGAGTTCCGGAGAGACCCAGTACTTC	CASSLGSGSSGETQYF
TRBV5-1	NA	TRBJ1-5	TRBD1	TGCGCCAGCATCAACAGGACAGGGAATCAGCCCCAGCATTTT	CASINRTGNQPQHF
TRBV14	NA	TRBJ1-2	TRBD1	TGTGCCAGCAGCCCGATAACTTCGGACAGGGGATCGGATGGCTACACCTTC	CASSPITSDRGSDGYTF
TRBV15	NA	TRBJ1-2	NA	TGTGCCACCAGCAGAATCGCGGGCCTCCCCGTTCTCTATGGCTACACCTTC	CATSRIAGLPVLYGYTF
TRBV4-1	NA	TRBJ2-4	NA	TGCGCCAGCAGCCACAGACAGGCCCTAGCCAAAAACATTCAGTACTTC	CASSHRQALAKNIQYF
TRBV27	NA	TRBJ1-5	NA	TGTGCCAGCAATCAGGACACCCCCCGTGAAGTGCCCCAGCATTTT	CASNQDTPREVPQHF
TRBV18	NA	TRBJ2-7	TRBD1	TGTGCCAGCTCACCCCGGGACAGGGGAGAGCAGTACTTC	CASSPRDRGEQYF
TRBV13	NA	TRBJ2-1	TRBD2	TGTGCCAGCAGCAAGACTAGCGGGGGGGAGAATGAGCAGTTCTTC	CASSKTSGGENEQFF
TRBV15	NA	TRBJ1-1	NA	TGTGCCACCAGCAGGAGGGCAGGAACTGAAGCTTTCTTT	CATSRRAGTEAFF
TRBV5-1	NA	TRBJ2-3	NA	TGCGCCAGCAGCTTCAGAGGAGGTCGGTCGGATACGCAGTATTTT	CASSFRGGRSDTQYF
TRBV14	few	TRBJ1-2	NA	TGTGCCAGCAGCCAAAGGTATCAGGGGCCGACGGACTATGGCTACACCTTC	CASSQRYQGPTDYGYTF
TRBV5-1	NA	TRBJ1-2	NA	TGCGCCAGCAGAAAATCAGGGGATGGCTACACCTTC	CASRKSGDGYTF
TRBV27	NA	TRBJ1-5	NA	TGTGCCAGCAGTTCGGGCAGGGCGGCTAATCAGCCCCAGCATTTT	CASSSGRAANQPQHF
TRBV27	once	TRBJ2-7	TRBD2	TGTGCCAGCAGTTTAGGGACTACCTATTCCTACGAGCAGTACTTC	CASSLGTTYSYEQYF
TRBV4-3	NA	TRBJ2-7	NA	TGCGCCAGCAGCCAGGATCGGGGGGACAACCACTCCTACGAGCAGTACTTC	CASSQDRGDNHSYEQYF
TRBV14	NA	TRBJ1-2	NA	TGTGCCAGCAGCCAAGAGGAGGGCTTCGACTATGGCTACACCTTC	CASSQEEGFDYGYTF
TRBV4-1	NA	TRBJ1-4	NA	TGCGCCAGCAGCCAAGAAAGGGTCAGGGAGGGAAAACTGTTTTTT	CASSQERVREGKLFF
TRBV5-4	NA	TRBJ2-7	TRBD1	TGTGCCAGCAGCCGCGACAGGGGTGCCTACGAGCAGTACTTC	CASSRDRGAYEQYF
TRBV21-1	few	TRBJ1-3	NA	TGTGCCAGCAGTCTACCTGACGGCGGAGCCTACTCTGGAAACACCATATATTTT	CASSLPDGGAYSGNTIYF
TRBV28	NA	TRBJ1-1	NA	TGTGCCAGCAGTTCGACTACCCGTTCCAGGAACACTGAAGCTTTCTTT	CASSSTTRSRNTEAFF
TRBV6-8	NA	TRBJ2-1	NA	TGTGCCAGCAGACTAAACCCCCCCTGCTATGAGCAGTTCTTC	CASRLNPPCYEQFF
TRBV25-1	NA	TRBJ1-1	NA	TGTGCAACCCGGGCAGGGGAGAACACTGAAGCTTTCTTT	CATRAGENTEAFF
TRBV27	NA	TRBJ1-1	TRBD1	TGTGCCAGCAGTTTAAGGAGGGGGCGCGTGAACACTGAAGCTTTCTTT	CASSLRRGRVNTEAFF
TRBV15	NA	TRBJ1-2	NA	TGTGCCACCAGCAGTTCTTATACCCAGTGGGACAAAACTAACTATGGCTACACCTTC	CATSSSYTQWDKTNYGYTF
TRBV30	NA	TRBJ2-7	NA	TGTGCCTGGAGGCAGGGGGGCTACGAGCAGTACTTC	CAWRQGGYEQYF
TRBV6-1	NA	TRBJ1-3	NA	TGTGCCAGCAGCCCCGACAGGAGCTCTGGAAACACCATATATTTT	CASSPDRSSGNTIYF
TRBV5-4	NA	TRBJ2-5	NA	TGTGCCAGCAGCCCCCGCAGGCGCACGAAAGAGACCCAGTACTTC	CASSPRRRTKETQYF
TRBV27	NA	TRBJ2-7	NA	TGTGCCAGCAGTTTAGCCAGATACCCCTACGAGCAGTACTTC	CASSLARYPYEQYF
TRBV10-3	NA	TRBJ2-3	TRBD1	TGTGCCATCAGTGAGGGACAGGGGGTCGGAGATACGCAGTATTTT	CAISEGQGVGDTQYF
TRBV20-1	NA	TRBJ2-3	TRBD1	TGCAGTGCGCCCGGGACAGGGACGCAGTATTTT	CSAPGTGTQYF
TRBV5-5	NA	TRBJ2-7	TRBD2	TGTGCCAGCAGCTTGGGAACCCCACAAGCGGGACCTTCCTACGAGCAGTACTTC	CASSLGTPQAGPSYEQYF
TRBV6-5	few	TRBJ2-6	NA	TGTGCCAGCAGGACACTCTCTGGGGCCAACGTCCTGACTTTC	CASRTLSGANVLTF
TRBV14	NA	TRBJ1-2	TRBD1	TGTGCCAGCAGCCCGAGGGGACAGGGCAGCCCGTATAACTATGGCTACACCTTC	CASSPRGQGSPYNYGYTF
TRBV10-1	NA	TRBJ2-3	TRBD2	TGCGCCAGCAGATCGGGGACTAACCGGGAGGGCCGTTCACCTCCTAGCACAGATACGCAGTATTTT	CASRSGTNREGRSPPSTDTQYF
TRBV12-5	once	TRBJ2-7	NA	TGTGCTAGTGGTTTGACCCAAACGCGAGGGTACGAGCAGTACTTC	CASGLTQTRGYEQYF
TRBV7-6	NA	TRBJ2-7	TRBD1	TGTGCCAGCAGCTTATCACCGGGACAGGGAAAGGACGAGCAGTACTTC	CASSLSPGQGKDEQYF
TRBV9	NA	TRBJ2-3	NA	TGTGCCAGCAGCGGGCCCAGGCAGTATTTT	CASSGPRQYF
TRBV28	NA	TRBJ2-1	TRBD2	TGTGCCAGCAGTTCAGCGGGAGGGCCCAGTGGAGAGCAGTTCTTC	CASSSAGGPSGEQFF
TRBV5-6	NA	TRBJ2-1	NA	TGTGCCAGCAGCTTCGGGCGGGACAATGAGCAGTTCTTC	CASSFGRDNEQFF
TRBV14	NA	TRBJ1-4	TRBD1	TGTGCCAGCAGCCAGGGACAGGCGGGCGCCAGAGCAGGCGAAAAACTGTTTTTT	CASSQGQAGARAGEKLFF
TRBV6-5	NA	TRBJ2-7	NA	TGTGCCAGCAGAAAGCTAGCTCCCTACGAGCAGTACTTC	CASRKLAPYEQYF
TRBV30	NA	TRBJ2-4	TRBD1	TGTGCCTGGAGTGTACCAGGGGGCGAGGACATTCAGTACTTC	CAWSVPGGEDIQYF